This T cell receptor beta chain derives from a study of blood T cell repertoires in COVID-19. In the study overall: Acute and convalescent COVID-19 samples came from the United States, Italy and Spain. Sample material is recorded as cDNA or gDNA derived from T cells, B-cell-depleted T cells, or PBMCs.

Seattle cases were enrolled at active infection and followed longitudinally. In the source study's methods: Cell counts per sample came from amplifying reference gene primers. Assay used: immunoSEQ multiplex PCR; TCRdb lists only in-frame clones, some missing. Clonal size and the V and J genes are those of that table, whereas D and trimming came from the DNA. The sample yields just under 60,000 clones, 80% to 85% seen once. The germline V gene has CDR1 KGHDR and CDR2 SFDVKD. The CDR3 runs to 15 residues. V was clipped by 4 bases and J by 8 bases; unmatched bases: 7. There are a few counts of this clone.

J is TRBJ2-1 and V is TRBV24-1; 10 nucleotides match TRBD2. The receptor was derived from an elderly man with COVID-19, enrolled during active disease. Sequenced material: peripheral blood. CDR3: CATSDPRLAGYEQFF. The CDR3 DNA follows: TGTGCCACCAGTGACCCGCGACTAGCGGGTTATGAGCAGTTCTTC.